What follows describes a single TCR beta chain. Profiling relied on immunoSEQ multiplex PCR, and the TCRdb table lists in-frame clones only, not all of them. The sample has more than 120,000 clones, 75% to 95% seen once. The data belong to a study of control samples from healthy donors and cancer patients. The CDR3 is 15 amino acids. V was pared by 6 bases and J by 1 base, with 16 bases between. This sequence was found in a man aged 25 to 40 in good health. The sample comprised blood. This chain uses TRBV6-7 with TRBJ2-7; D is uncertain. TRBV6-7 is an ORF, and what it does is uncertain. CDR3 DNA sequence: TGTGCCAGCAGCCCGTCTGGGGTCTTATCCTACGAGCAGTACTTC. Its protein product is CASSPSGVLSYEQYF.